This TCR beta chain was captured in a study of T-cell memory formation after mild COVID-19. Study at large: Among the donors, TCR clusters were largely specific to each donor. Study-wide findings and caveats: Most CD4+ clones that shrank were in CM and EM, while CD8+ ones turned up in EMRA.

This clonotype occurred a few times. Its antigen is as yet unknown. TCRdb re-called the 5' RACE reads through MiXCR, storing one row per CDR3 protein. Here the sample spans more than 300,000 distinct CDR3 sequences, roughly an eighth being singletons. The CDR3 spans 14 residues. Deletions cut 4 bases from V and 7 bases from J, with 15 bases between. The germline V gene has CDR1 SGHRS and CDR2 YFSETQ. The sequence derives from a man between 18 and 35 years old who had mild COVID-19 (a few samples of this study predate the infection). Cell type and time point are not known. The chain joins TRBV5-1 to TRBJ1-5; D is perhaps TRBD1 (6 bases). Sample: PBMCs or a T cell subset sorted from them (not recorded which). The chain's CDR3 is CASSQRGGQQPQHF. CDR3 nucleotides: TGCGCCAGCAGCCAGAGGGGGGGGCAACAGCCCCAGCATTTT.